Sequencing of this T cell receptor beta chain was carried out in a study of OX40 agonist ivuxolimab in advanced cancers. Cycle 7 day 1, cycle 4 day 1, and baseline were the timepoints at which blood was sampled. CDR1 is SGHTA, CDR2 FQGNSA, per germline. V lost 3 bases and J lost 5; bases outside the gene matches: 5. This CDR3 is built from 15 residues. The table came from immunoSEQ multiplex PCR; TCRdb's copy has only in-frame clones and leaves some out. The table has some 57,000 clones, about 90% seen once. The chain uses TRBV7-2 and TRBJ2-5; TRBD2 matches at 11 bases. This specimen consisted of CD4+ or CD8+ T cells sorted from blood, obtained in a trial of the OX40 agonist ivuxolimab. This clonotype originated in an adult with an advanced solid tumor such as melanoma, head and neck, liver or kidney cancer. The CDR3 protein is CASSLGTSGFETQYF. In DNA, the CDR3 is TGTGCCAGCAGCTTGGGGACTAGCGGCTTCGAGACCCAGTACTTC.